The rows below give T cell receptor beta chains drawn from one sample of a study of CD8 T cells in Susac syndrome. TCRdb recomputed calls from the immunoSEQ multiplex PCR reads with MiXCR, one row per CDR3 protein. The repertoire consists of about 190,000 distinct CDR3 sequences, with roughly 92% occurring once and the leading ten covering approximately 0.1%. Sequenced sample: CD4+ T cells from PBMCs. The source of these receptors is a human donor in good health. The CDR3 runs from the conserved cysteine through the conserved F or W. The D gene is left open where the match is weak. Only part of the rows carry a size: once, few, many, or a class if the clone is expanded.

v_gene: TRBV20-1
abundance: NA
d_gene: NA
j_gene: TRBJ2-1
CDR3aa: CSARGDGLLVGGPLNEQFF
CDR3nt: TGCAGTGCTAGAGGGGATGGGCTGCTCGTGGGGGGGCCTCTCAATGAGCAGTTCTTC

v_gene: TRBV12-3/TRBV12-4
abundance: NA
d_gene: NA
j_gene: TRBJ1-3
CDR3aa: CASSPPGVGGNTIYF
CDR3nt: TGTGCCAGCAGCCCCCCGGGGGTCGGCGGCAACACCATATATTTT

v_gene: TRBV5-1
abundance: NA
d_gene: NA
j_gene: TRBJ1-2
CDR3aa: CASSLEGSNYGYTF
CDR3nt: TGCGCCAGCAGCTTGGAAGGGTCTAACTATGGCTACACCTTC

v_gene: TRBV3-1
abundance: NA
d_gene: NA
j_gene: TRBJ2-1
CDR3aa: CASSHGDSEQFF
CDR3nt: TGTGCCAGCAGCCACGGCGACAGTGAGCAGTTCTTC

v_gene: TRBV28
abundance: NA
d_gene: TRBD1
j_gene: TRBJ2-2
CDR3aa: CASSYPDRQGSGELFF
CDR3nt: TGTGCCAGCAGTTACCCGGACAGGCAGGGATCCGGGGAGCTGTTTTTT

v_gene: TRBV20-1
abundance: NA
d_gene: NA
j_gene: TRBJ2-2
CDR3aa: CSASSREKNTGELFF
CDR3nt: TGCAGTGCTAGCTCCCGAGAAAAGAACACCGGGGAGCTGTTTTTT

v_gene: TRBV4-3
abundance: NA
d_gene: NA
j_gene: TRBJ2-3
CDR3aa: CASSLLGGDPSTDTQYF
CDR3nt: TGCGCCAGCAGCCTCCTAGGGGGGGATCCTAGCACAGATACGCAGTATTTT

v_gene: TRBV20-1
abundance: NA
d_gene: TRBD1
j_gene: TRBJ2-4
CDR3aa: CSARGDRGYFIQYF
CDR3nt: TGCAGTGCTAGAGGGGACAGGGGGTATTTCATTCAGTACTTC

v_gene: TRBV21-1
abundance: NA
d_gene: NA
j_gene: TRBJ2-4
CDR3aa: CASSLARQVVAGEPLAKNIQYF
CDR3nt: TGTGCCAGCAGCTTAGCCCGCCAAGTAGTAGCGGGGGAACCCCTAGCCAAAAACATTCAGTACTTC

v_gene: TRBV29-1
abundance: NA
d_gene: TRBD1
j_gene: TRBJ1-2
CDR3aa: CSVRGQADYGYTF
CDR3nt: TGCAGCGTTAGGGGACAGGCGGACTATGGCTACACCTTC

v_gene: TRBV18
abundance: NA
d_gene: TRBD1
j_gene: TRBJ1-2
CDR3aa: CASSQGTAGVSYTF
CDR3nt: TGTGCCAGCTCACAAGGGACAGCTGGCGTTAGCTACACCTTC

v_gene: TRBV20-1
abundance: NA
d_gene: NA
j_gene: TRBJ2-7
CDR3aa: CSARRVTGSGEQYF
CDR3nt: TGCAGTGCTAGGCGAGTGACGGGCAGTGGCGAGCAGTACTTC

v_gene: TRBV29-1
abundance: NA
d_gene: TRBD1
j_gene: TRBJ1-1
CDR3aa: CSVPGTANTEAFF
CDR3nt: TGCAGCGTGCCCGGGACAGCGAACACTGAAGCTTTCTTT

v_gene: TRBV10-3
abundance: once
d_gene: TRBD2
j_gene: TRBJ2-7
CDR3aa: CAIRGTSGSYEQYF
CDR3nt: TGTGCCATCAGAGGGACTAGCGGCTCCTACGAGCAGTACTTC

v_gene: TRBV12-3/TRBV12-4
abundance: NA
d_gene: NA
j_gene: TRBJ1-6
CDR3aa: CASSFEGTSYNSPLHF
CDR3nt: TGTGCCAGCAGTTTTGAGGGGACCTCCTATAATTCACCCCTCCACTTT

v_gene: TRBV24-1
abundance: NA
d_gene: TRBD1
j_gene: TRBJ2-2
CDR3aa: CATSGQGARGELFF
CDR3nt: TGTGCCACCTCCGGACAGGGGGCGCGAGGGGAGCTGTTTTTT

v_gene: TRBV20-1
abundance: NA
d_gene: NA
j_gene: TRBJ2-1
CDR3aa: CSAQDGGLYNEQFF
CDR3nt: TGCAGTGCTCAGGACGGAGGACTCTACAATGAGCAGTTCTTC

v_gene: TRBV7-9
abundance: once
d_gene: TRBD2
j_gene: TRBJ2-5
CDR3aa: CASSRLAVQETQYF
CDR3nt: TGTGCCAGCAGTCGACTAGCGGTGCAAGAGACCCAGTACTTC

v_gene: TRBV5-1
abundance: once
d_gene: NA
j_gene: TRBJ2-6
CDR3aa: CASSGTHGANVLTF
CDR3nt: TGCGCCAGCAGTGGGACTCATGGGGCCAACGTCCTGACTTTC

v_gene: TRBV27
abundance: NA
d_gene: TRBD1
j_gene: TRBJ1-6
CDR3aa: CASSLRTGIDNSPLHF
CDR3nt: TGTGCCAGCAGTCTAAGGACAGGGATAGATAATTCACCCCTCCACTTT

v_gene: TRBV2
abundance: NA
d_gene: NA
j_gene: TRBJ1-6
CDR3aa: CASVLGQSNNSPLHF
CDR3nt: TGTGCCAGCGTTCTTGGACAGTCCAATAATTCACCCCTCCACTTT

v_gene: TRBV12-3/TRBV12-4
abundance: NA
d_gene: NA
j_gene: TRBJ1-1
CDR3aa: CASSLSHEAFF
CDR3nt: TGTGCCAGCAGTTTATCTCATGAAGCTTTCTTT

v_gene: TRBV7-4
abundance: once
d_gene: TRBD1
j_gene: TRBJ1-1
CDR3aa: CASSLRSRQGKMNTEAFF
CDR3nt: TGTGCCAGCAGCTTACGCTCGCGACAGGGTAAGATGAACACTGAAGCTTTCTTT

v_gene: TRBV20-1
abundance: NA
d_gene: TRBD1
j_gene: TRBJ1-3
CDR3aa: CSALKGTEDSGNTIYF
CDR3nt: TGCAGTGCTCTAAAGGGGACAGAAGACTCTGGAAACACCATATATTTT

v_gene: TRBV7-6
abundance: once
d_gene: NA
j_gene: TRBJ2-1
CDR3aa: CASSLGQNRVSNYNEQFF
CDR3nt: TGTGCCAGCAGCTTAGGACAAAACAGGGTATCCAATTACAATGAGCAGTTCTTC

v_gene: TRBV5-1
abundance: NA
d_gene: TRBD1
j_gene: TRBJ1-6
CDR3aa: CASRRGQGRSYNSPLHF
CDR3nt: TGCGCCAGCAGACGGGGACAGGGACGGTCCTATAATTCACCCCTCCACTTT

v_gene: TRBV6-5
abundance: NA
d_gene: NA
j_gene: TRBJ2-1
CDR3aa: CATYLHNEQFF
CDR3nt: TGTGCCACATACTTACACAATGAGCAGTTCTTC

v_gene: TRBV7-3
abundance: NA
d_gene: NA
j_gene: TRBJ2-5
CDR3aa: CASSQGGEQETQYF
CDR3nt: TGTGCCAGCAGCCAGGGGGGGGAGCAAGAGACCCAGTACTTC

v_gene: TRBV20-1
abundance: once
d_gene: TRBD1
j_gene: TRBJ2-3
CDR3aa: CSARDPRGLYTDTQYF
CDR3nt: TGCAGTGCTAGAGATCCGAGGGGGCTCTACACAGATACGCAGTATTTT

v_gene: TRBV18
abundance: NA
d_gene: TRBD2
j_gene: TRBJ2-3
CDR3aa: CASSSLAGDTDTQYF
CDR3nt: TGTGCCAGCTCATCATTAGCGGGGGACACAGATACGCAGTATTTT

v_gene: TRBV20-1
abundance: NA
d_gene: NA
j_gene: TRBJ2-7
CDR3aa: CSANLVYEQYF
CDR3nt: TGCAGTGCCAACTTAGTCTACGAGCAGTACTTC

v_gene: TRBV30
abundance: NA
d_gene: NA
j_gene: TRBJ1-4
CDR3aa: CAWSTNRVANEKLFF
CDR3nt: TGTGCCTGGAGTACGAACAGGGTAGCTAATGAAAAACTGTTTTTT

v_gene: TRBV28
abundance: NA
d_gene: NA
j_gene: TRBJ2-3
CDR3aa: CATGGAMGTDTQYF
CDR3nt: TGTGCCACAGGGGGGGCGATGGGCACAGATACGCAGTATTTT

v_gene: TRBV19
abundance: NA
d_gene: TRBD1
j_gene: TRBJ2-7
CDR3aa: CASTGQGTTYEQYF
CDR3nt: TGTGCCAGCACGGGACAGGGGACCACCTACGAGCAGTACTTC

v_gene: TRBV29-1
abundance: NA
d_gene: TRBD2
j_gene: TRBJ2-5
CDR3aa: CSVVYDGGARETQYF
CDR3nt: TGCAGCGTTGTGTACGACGGGGGGGCGCGGGAGACCCAGTACTTC

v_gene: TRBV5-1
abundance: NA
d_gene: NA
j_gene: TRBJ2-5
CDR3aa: CASSSGSDIRTQYF
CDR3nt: TGCGCCAGCAGTTCAGGGAGTGATATTCGGACCCAGTACTTC

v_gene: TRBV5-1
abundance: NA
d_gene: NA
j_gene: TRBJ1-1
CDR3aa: CASSRGSGNTEAFF
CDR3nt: TGCGCCAGCAGCAGGGGCAGCGGGAACACTGAAGCTTTCTTT

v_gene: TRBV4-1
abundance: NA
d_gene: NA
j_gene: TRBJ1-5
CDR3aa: CASSQEYNQPQHF
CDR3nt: TGCGCCAGCAGCCAAGAGTACAATCAGCCCCAGCATTTT

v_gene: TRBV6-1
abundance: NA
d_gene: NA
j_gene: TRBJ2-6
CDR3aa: CASMGSIGANVLTF
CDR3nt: TGTGCCAGCATGGGTAGCATTGGGGCCAACGTCCTGACTTTC